The 8 T cell receptor beta chains in this list originate from one sample, sequenced in a study of T cells of healthy individuals. MiXCR, applied by TCRdb to the 5' RACE reads, yields one record per CDR3 protein. The sample lists about 96,000 distinct CDR3 sequences, approximately 15% occurring once. These receptors originate from a human donor in good health.

This clonotype came up many times. The CDR3 DNA follows: TGCAGCGTTGCTGCAGGGTGGGCGATGAACACTGAAGCTTTCTTT. Its translation is CSVAAGWAMNTEAFF. The J gene is TRBJ1-1, the V gene TRBV29-1; D perhaps matches TRBD1 (5 bases). The germline V gene has CDR1 SQVTM and CDR2 ANQGSEA. The length of the CDR3 is 15 residues. The V end lost 4 bases, the J end lost 0 bases, and 15 bases lay between the germline ends.

This clonotype was counted between two and nine times. The V call is TRBV6-2 or TRBV6-3, the J call TRBJ1-5; 7 bases match TRBD1. V lost 2 bases to trimming and J lost 3 bases; unmatched junction nucleotides: 4. The CDR3 is made up of 15 amino acids. Germline loops: CDR1 MNHEY, CDR2 SVGEGT. CDR3 in DNA: TGTGCCAGCAGTTACCCGGACAGGTTCAATCAGCCCCAGCATTTT. Its protein product is CASSYPDRFNQPQHF.

This clonotype was recorded a few times. V usage is TRBV20-1 and J usage is TRBJ2-7; the match to TRBD1 covers 7 bases. This CDR3 is 13 amino acids long. CDR1 is DFQATT, CDR2 SNEGSKA, per germline (reference sequence). Germline trimming cut 6 bases from V and 1 base from J; bases unmatched to any gene: 6. The CDR3, as DNA: TGCAGTGCAATCCGGGACAGTTCCTACGAGCAGTACTTC. This encodes CSAIRDSSYEQYF.

Points on this clonotype: One junction end disagrees with the germline gene, perhaps due to a read error. The chain recombines TRBV20-1 with TRBJ1-6, with no clear D. CDR1 is DFQATT, CDR2 SNEGSKA, per germline (reference sequence). The CDR3 covers 9 residues. CDR3 DNA sequence: TGCAGAGCTAATTCACCCCTCCACTTT. This codes for CRANSPLHF.

Only a few counts were recorded for this clonotype. DNA of the CDR3: TGCGCCAGCAGCCAAGATGACAGAGAGAACTATGGCTACACCTTC. Protein: CASSQDDRENYGYTF. V and J are TRBV4-1 and TRBJ1-2; perhaps TRBD1 as D (5 bases). Germline CDR1 MGHRA, CDR2 YSYEKL. The CDR3 has 15 amino acids. Trimming took 0 bases from V and 2 from J, leaving 10 bases between them.

This clonotype was seen at least ten times. This rearrangement joins TRBV20-1 to TRBJ2-5; D is perhaps TRBD2 (5 bases). Trimming took off 3 bases at V and 3 bases at J, with 11 bases between the two ends. Germline CDR1 DFQATT, CDR2 SNEGSKA (reference sequence). This CDR3 is built from 13 residues. CDR3 nucleotides: TGCAGTGCTAGGCGGACTGCTGAAGAGACCCAGTACTTC. It is translated as CSARRTAEETQYF.

This clonotype was seen a single time. This chain connects TRBV14 to TRBJ1-1; a weak D match, TRBD1 (6 bases). The V end was cut by 4 bases, the J end by 3 bases, with 21 bases between. This CDR3 is built from 17 residues. Germline CDR1 is SGHDN and CDR2 is FVKESK. The CDR3 DNA is TGTGCCAGCAGCCCTTTGAGACAGGAACGTCATCACACTGAAGCTTTCTTT. Encoded protein: CASSPLRQERHHTEAFF.

This clonotype was observed at least ten times. The CDR3 nucleotides read TGCGCCAGCAGCTTGCTGCCCCAGACAGGGGGTACCGAAGCTTTCTTT. Amino acid sequence: CASSLLPQTGGTEAFF. V usage is TRBV5-1 and J usage is TRBJ1-1, with TRBD1 matching 9 bases. This CDR3 is 16 amino acids long. Trimming cost V 1 base and J 8 bases; bases outside gene matches: 12. Germline-derived CDR1 and CDR2 are SGHRS and YFSETQ.